Listed below are T cell receptor beta chains from one sample, sequenced in a study of low-dose radiotherapy and immunotherapy resistance in tumors. TCRdb independently ran MiXCR on the reads; one entry per CDR3 protein. Among nearly 95,000 distinct CDR3 sequences listed, 9.4% were seen once. The sequencing here drew on PBMCs, taken before treatment. These receptors were obtained from a male donor with prostate cancer. Both conserved end residues are part of each CDR3. Fields, in order: CDR3 DNA, CDR3 protein, clone size, CDR3 length, J gene, V gene, D gene. A D gene is named only where the DNA matches it firmly. Expanded clones are given a class, and other clones once, few, many or no size at all.

TGTGCCACCAGAGGACTAGCGACCTACAATGAGCAGTTCTTC,CATRGLATYNEQFF,many,14,TRBJ2-1,TRBV15,TRBD2
TGTGCCAGCAGCTTGATTAGCGGGAGTCCTGCGCAGTTCTTC,CASSLISGSPAQFF,many,14,TRBJ2-1,TRBV5-6,TRBD2
TGCAGTGCTAGAGGATCCGAGAATCAGCCCCAGCATTTT,CSARGSENQPQHF,many,13,TRBJ1-5,TRBV20-1,.
TGTGCCACCAGCAGAGAACAGGGGGCGGGTGAGCAGTTCTTC,CATSREQGAGEQFF,many,14,TRBJ2-1,TRBV15,TRBD1
TGTGCCAGCATTCGAGATCTCCAGGATGGCTACACCTTC,CASIRDLQDGYTF,many,13,TRBJ1-2,TRBV2,.
TGCAGTGCTAGAGACTCCGGGACTAGTAGCTACGAGCAGTACTTC,CSARDSGTSSYEQYF,many,15,TRBJ2-7,TRBV20-1,TRBD2
TGTGCCAGCAGCCCTCAAGTGAGGAATGAGCAGTTCTTC,CASSPQVRNEQFF,many,13,TRBJ2-1,TRBV7-2,.
TGTGCCAGCAGCCAAGAAACTAGCGGGAGCTCTGGGGCCAACGTCCTGACTTTC,CASSQETSGSSGANVLTF,many,18,TRBJ2-6,TRBV3-1,TRBD2
TGCAGCGTTGAGAGGACAGGAACCTACGAGCAGTACTTC,CSVERTGTYEQYF,many,13,TRBJ2-7,TRBV29-1,TRBD1
TGTGCCAGCAGGACCATGGACAGGGTTGATTCACCCCTCCACTTT,CASRTMDRVDSPLHF,.,15,TRBJ1-6,TRBV6-6,TRBD1
TGTGCCAGCAGCCAAACTGGCGAGCAGTACTTC,CASSQTGEQYF,.,11,TRBJ2-7,TRBV3-1,.
TGCAGCGTTGAAGACCAGGACAGGGGGGGCACTGAAGCTTTCTTT,CSVEDQDRGGTEAFF,many,15,TRBJ1-1,TRBV29-1,TRBD1
TGTGCCAGTAGTATAAGAGGACAGGGGGCAGCCGGGGAGCTGTTTTTT,CASSIRGQGAAGELFF,many,16,TRBJ2-2,TRBV19,TRBD1
TGTGCCAGCAGTTTCCAGGGACTCGGATACGAGCAGTACTTC,CASSFQGLGYEQYF,few,14,TRBJ2-7,TRBV28,.
TGTGCCAGCAGGATTTTGGGACAGGGGGCCGACGAGCAGTACTTC,CASRILGQGADEQYF,many,15,TRBJ2-7,TRBV6-2/TRBV6-3,TRBD1
TGTGCCAGCTGGGGGCTAGCGGGAAACAATGAGCAGTTCTTC,CASWGLAGNNEQFF,many,14,TRBJ2-1,TRBV21-1,.
TGTGCCAGCAGTTTATTGAGAGGCAATTCACCCCTCCACTTT,CASSLLRGNSPLHF,many,14,TRBJ1-6,TRBV28,.
TGCAGTGCTAAACGTGGGACCCCCACAGATACGCAGTATTTT,CSAKRGTPTDTQYF,many,14,TRBJ2-3,TRBV20-1,.
TGTGCCAGCAGCCAAGATCGGGGCTCTGGAAACACCATATATTTT,CASSQDRGSGNTIYF,.,15,TRBJ1-3,TRBV4-2,.
TGTGCCAGCAGAGGGGGGGGGTATGAAAAACTGTTTTTT,CASRGGGYEKLFF,.,13,TRBJ1-4,TRBV28,.
TGTGCCAGCAGTCGAAGGACCGGGACTAGATTTTTGGGTGAGCAGTTCTTC,CASSRRTGTRFLGEQFF,many,17,TRBJ2-1,TRBV28,TRBD2
TGTGCCAGCAGCTTAGCGGGAGGATCCACCGGGGAGCTGTTTTTT,CASSLAGGSTGELFF,many,15,TRBJ2-2,TRBV7-2,.
TGCGCCAGCAGCCCATTGGGGGCCGGGACAGGGTCCTACAATGAGCAGTTCTTC,CASSPLGAGTGSYNEQFF,many,18,TRBJ2-1,TRBV4-1,TRBD1
TGTGCCTGGAGTGCACAGGGTAACAATCAGCCCCAGCATTTT,CAWSAQGNNQPQHF,many,14,TRBJ1-5,TRBV30,.
TGTGCCAGTAGTCACAGGGTAGACGACACTGAAGCTTTCTTT,CASSHRVDDTEAFF,many,14,TRBJ1-1,TRBV19,.
TGCAGTGCGGGGGAGCGTGAGCAGTTCTTC,CSAGEREQFF,few,10,TRBJ2-1,TRBV20-1,.
TGTGCCAGCAGCCAGGATTCGAATGAAAAACTGTTTTTT,CASSQDSNEKLFF,many,13,TRBJ1-4,TRBV3-1,.
TGCAGTGCAGAGGGGGGGGGCCAAGAGACCCAGTACTTC,CSAEGGGQETQYF,few,13,TRBJ2-5,TRBV20-1,.
TGTGCCACCTCCCGAAGCCAGGGTCGACACGAGCAGTACTTC,CATSRSQGRHEQYF,medium-sized,14,TRBJ2-7,TRBV28,.
TGTGCCAGCTCACCCTTTGGGACTAGCGGCAACAATGAGCAGTTCTTC,CASSPFGTSGNNEQFF,.,16,TRBJ2-1,TRBV18,TRBD2
TGTGCCAGCAGTTTAGATCAGGGGACTAGCAATCAGCCCCAGCATTTT,CASSLDQGTSNQPQHF,many,16,TRBJ1-5,TRBV28,.
TGCAGCGGGGGACAAACTGGAGAGACCCAGTACTTC,CSGGQTGETQYF,many,12,TRBJ2-5,TRBV29-1,.
TGTGCCATCAGTGAACAGGACCAGCCCCAGCATTTT,CAISEQDQPQHF,many,12,TRBJ1-5,TRBV10-3,.
TGTGCCAGCAGCTTATCGGGACAAGTGGCCTACGAGCAGTACTTC,CASSLSGQVAYEQYF,many,15,TRBJ2-7,TRBV7-2,.
TGCGCCAGCAGCACTAGCGGGCAGGGGGCCCGCTACAATGAGCAGTTCTTC,CASSTSGQGARYNEQFF,.,17,TRBJ2-1,TRBV5-5,.
TGTGCCAGCAGCTTAGCTCCTAGCGGGAGGACCTACGAGCAGTACTTC,CASSLAPSGRTYEQYF,many,16,TRBJ2-7,TRBV7-2,TRBD2
TGCGCCAGCAGCCAAGATGAATATAGCAATCAGCCCCAGCATTTT,CASSQDEYSNQPQHF,.,15,TRBJ1-5,TRBV4-1,.
TGTGCCAGCAGCAACACGCGGTGGGGGACCCAGTACTTC,CASSNTRWGTQYF,many,13,TRBJ2-5,TRBV5-5,.
TGTGCCAGCAGGGGTACAGGGGGCGTCGAGCAGTACTTC,CASRGTGGVEQYF,many,13,TRBJ2-7,TRBV6-5,TRBD1
TGCAGTGCTATTAAACGAGTTTTCTCCTACAATGAGCAGTTCTTC,CSAIKRVFSYNEQFF,many,15,TRBJ2-1,TRBV20-1,.
TGCAGTGCTGGACAGGGATCGGACGGGTATGGCTACACCTTC,CSAGQGSDGYGYTF,many,14,TRBJ1-2,TRBV20-1,TRBD1
TGTGCCAGCAGTTTAGGACCGTCTGGGGCCAACGTCCTGACTTTC,CASSLGPSGANVLTF,many,15,TRBJ2-6,TRBV12-3/TRBV12-4,.
TGCGCCAGCAGCTTGGGGGAACGCGGAAATGAGCAGTTCTTC,CASSLGERGNEQFF,many,14,TRBJ2-1,TRBV5-1,.
TGTGCCAGCAGTTCAAGGGAACTCTATGGCTACACCTTC,CASSSRELYGYTF,many,13,TRBJ1-2,TRBV12-3/TRBV12-4,.
TGCAGCGTTGACGGGCCCTCCGGCGAGCAGTACTTC,CSVDGPSGEQYF,many,12,TRBJ2-7,TRBV29-1,.
TGTGCCAGCAGCTTGTTCCGGACAGTCTCGAACTACGAGCAGTACTTC,CASSLFRTVSNYEQYF,.,16,TRBJ2-7,TRBV5-8,.
TGCAGCGTGAGAGCGGGAGGTGGGGAGACCCAGTACTTC,CSVRAGGGETQYF,many,13,TRBJ2-5,TRBV29-1,TRBD2
TGTGCCAGCAGCGCCGACAGGCCCAAGTACAATGAGCAGTTCTTC,CASSADRPKYNEQFF,many,15,TRBJ2-1,TRBV7-2,.